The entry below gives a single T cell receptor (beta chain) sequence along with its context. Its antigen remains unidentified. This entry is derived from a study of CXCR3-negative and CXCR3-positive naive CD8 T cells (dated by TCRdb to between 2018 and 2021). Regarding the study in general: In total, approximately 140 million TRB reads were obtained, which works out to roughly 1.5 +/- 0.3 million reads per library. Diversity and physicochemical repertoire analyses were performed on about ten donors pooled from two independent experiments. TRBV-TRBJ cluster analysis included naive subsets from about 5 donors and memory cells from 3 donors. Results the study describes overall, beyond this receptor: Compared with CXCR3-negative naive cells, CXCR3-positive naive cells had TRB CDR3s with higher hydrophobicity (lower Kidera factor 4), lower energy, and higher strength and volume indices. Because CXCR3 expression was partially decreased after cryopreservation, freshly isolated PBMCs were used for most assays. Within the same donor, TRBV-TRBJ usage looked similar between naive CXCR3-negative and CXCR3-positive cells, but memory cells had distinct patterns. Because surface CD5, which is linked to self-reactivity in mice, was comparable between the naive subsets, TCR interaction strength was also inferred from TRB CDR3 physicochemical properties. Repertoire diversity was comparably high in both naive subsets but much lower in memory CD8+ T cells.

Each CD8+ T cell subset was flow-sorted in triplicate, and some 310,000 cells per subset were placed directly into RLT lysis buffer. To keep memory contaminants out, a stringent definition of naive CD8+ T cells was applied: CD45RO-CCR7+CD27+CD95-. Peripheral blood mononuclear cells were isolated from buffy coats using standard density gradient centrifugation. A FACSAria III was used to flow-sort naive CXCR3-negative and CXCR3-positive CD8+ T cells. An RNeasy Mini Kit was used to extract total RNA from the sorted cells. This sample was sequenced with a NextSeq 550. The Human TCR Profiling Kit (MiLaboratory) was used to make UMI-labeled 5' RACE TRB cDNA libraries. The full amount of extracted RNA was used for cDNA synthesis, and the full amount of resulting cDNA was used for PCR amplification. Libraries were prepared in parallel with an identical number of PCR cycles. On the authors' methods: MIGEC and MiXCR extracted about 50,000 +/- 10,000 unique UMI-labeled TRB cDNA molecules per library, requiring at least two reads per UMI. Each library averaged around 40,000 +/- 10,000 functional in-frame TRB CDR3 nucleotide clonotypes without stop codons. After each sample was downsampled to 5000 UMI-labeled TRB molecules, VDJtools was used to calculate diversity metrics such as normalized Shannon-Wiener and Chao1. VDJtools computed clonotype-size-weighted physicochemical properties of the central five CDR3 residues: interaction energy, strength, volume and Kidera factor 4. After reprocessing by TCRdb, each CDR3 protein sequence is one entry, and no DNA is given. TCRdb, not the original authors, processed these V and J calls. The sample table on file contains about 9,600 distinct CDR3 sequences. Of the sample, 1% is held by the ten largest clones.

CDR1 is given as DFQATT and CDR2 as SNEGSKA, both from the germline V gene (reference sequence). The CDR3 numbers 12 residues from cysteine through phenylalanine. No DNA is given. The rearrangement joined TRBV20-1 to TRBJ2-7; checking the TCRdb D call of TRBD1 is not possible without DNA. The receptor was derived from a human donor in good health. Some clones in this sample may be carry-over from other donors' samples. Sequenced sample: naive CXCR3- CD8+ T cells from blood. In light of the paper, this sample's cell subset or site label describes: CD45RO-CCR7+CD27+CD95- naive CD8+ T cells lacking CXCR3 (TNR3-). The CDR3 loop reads CSAMRPGHEQYF.